The 21 T cell receptor beta chains presented below share a single source sample, sequenced in a study of T cells in women clearing cervical HPV infection. Libraries were prepared by immunoSEQ multiplex PCR; TCRdb keeps only in-frame clonotypes and omits some of them. The sample has about 18,000 clones. Source material: blood buffy coat. The receptors come from a woman between 18 and 70 years old with a cervical HPV16 infection that either progressed to CIN3+ or cleared (not recorded which).

Comment on this clone: The DNA ends 3 residues before the CDR3 does, and the rest of the CDR3 is filled in from the germline J gene. J is TRBJ2-7 and V is TRBV28; the D gene is possibly TRBD2 (6 bases). V was shortened by 4 bases and J by 5 bases, with 9 bases between the two germline ends. This CDR3 has 12 residues. Per the germline V gene, CDR1 is MDHEN and CDR2 is SYDVKM. This CDR3 is CASSSRGDEQYF. CDR3 DNA, as far as it was read: TGTGCCAGCAGTTCGCGGGGTGACGAG.

Comment on this clone: The read gets to within 3 residues of the CDR3 end, and the germline J gene fills in the rest. The rearrangement uses TRBV20-1 and TRBJ2-7; 10 nucleotides match TRBD1. CDR1 is DFQATT, CDR2 SNEGSKA, per germline (reference sequence). The CDR3 spans 13 residues. J was trimmed by 3 bases and V by 6 bases; bases with no gene match: 5. The part of the CDR3 DNA that was read is TGCAGTGCCCGGGGGACAGGGGACTACGAG. It is translated as CSARGTGDYE. The whole CDR3 reads CSARGTGDYEQYF.

About this clone: The CDR3 end is not reached by the read, which stops 3 residues before it; the germline J gene fills it in. The genes are TRBV5-8 and TRBJ1-2; D is perhaps TRBD1 (5 bases). Trimming removed 0 bases from V and 6 bases from J, with 15 bases in between. There are 15 residues in the CDR3. Germline V gene data show CDR1 as SGHTS and CDR2 as YDEGEE. This CDR3 reads CASSLGGREAHGYTF. The covered CDR3 bases are TGTGCCAGCAGCTTGGGGGGCAGGGAAGCTCATGGC. Supplemented by reference TRBV5-8 and TRBJ1-2, the full variable domain reads EAGVTQSPTHLIKTRGQQATLRCSPISGHTSVYWYQQALGLGLQFLLWYDEGEERNRGNFPPRFSGRQFPNYSSELNVNALELEDSALYLCASSLGGREAHGYTFGSGTRLTVV.

On this clone: The read terminates 3 residues before the CDR3 end, so the remaining end is supplied by the germline J gene. V and J are TRBV23-1 and TRBJ2-7; D is ambiguous. TRBV23-1 is noted as an ORF with a role that remains uncertain. The V end was cut by 4 bases, the J end by 5 bases, with 6 bases between. The CDR3 sequence is 11 residues long. CDR3 bases read: TGCGCCAGCAGTCCCCCTGACGAG. Amino acid sequence: CASSPPDE. The whole CDR3 reads CASSPPDEQYF.

With regard to this clone: The read gets to within 3 residues of the CDR3 end, and the germline J gene fills in the rest. The rearrangement uses TRBV7-9 and TRBJ1-1; D is ambiguous. The CDR3 spans 12 residues. Trimming took 5 bases from V and 7 from J, leaving 11 bases between them. The germline gives CDR1 SEHNR, CDR2 FQNEAQ (reference sequence). CDR3 bases read: TGTGCCAGCAGCCTAAATAGAGATGAA. Translating gives CASSLNRDE. The whole CDR3 protein reads CASSLNRDEAFF.

Concerning this clone itself: The read gets to within 3 residues of the CDR3 end, and the germline J gene fills in the rest. The J gene is TRBJ1-2, the V gene TRBV4-1; 10 bases fit TRBD1. The CDR3 runs 15 residues. Looked up from germline, CDR1 is MGHRA and CDR2 is YSYEKL. This CDR3 reads CASSQEDRGLVGYTF. The covered CDR3 bases are TGCGCCAGCAGCCAAGAGGACAGGGGGTTGGTCGGC.

Remarks on this clone: The DNA ends 3 residues before the CDR3 does, and the rest of the CDR3 is filled in from the germline J gene. The chain has TRBV11-2 and TRBJ2-3, with D perhaps matching TRBD2 (6 bases). V lost 4 bases to trimming and J lost 0 bases, with 11 bases between them. Looked up from germline, CDR1 is SGHAT and CDR2 is FQNNGV. CDR3 length: 15 amino acids. The part of the CDR3 DNA that was read is TGTGCCAGCAGCTCAGGACTAACTAGCACAGATACG. It codes for CASSSGLTSTDT. The CDR3 as a whole reads CASSSGLTSTDTQYF.

About this clone itself: A read error may produce the germline difference seen at one junction end. With the read ending 3 residues before the CDR3 end, the germline J gene is used to fill in that end. The chain is built from TRBV7-8 and TRBJ2-1, with 11 bases aligning to TRBD2. CDR1 is SGHVS and CDR2 is FQNEAQ in the germline V gene. This CDR3 is built from 14 residues. The sequenced part of the CDR3 DNA is TGTGCCAGCAGCATAGCGGGGGGGCCAAATGAG. It translates to CASSIAGGPNE. The CDR3 in full is CASSIAGGPNEQFF.

For this clone: The CDR3 end is not reached by the read, which stops 3 residues before it; the germline J gene fills it in. V and J are TRBV2 and TRBJ1-2; D not certain. Germline values: CDR1 SNHLY, CDR2 FYNNEI. CDR3 length: 11 residues. V was cut by 7 bases and J by 2 bases, with 5 bases left in between. CDR3 DNA (partial): TGTGCCAGCACCGTAAACTATGGC. Protein: CASTVNYG. In full, the CDR3 reads CASTVNYGYTF.

Of note for this clone: The missing CDR3 end, 3 residues past where the read stops, is filled in from the germline J gene. V gene TRBV2 combines with J gene TRBJ2-3, with D hard to call. CDR1 SNHLY and CDR2 FYNNEI come from the germline V gene. The CDR3 runs to 14 residues. Trimming shortened V by 2 bases and J by 4 bases, and 10 bases separated the two germline ends. The CDR3 bases that were read are TGTGCCAGCAGTGAACAACGGGTCGCAGATACG. The encoded protein is CASSEQRVADT. Given in full, the CDR3 is CASSEQRVADTQYF.

A remark on this clone: Read data end 3 residues before the CDR3 end; the end is taken from the germline J gene. V usage is TRBV5-5 and J usage is TRBJ2-5, with a possible D match to TRBD1 (5 bases). The CDR3 is 13 amino acids. The germline V gene encodes CDR1 SGHKS and CDR2 YYEKEE (reference sequence). Trimming took 4 bases from V and 1 from J, leaving 8 bases between them. This CDR3 is CASSTDSQETQYF. Incomplete CDR3 DNA: TGTGCCAGCAGCACCGACAGCCAAGAGACC.

This clone registers medium-sized by frequency. The read ends 3 residues early relative to the CDR3; the germline J gene fills the gap. The V and J genes are TRBV20-1 and TRBJ2-4, with 9 bases fitting TRBD2. The V segment lost 4 bases and the J segment 0 bases; nucleotides outside the gene matches: 4. Germline V gene lookup returns CDR1 DFQATT and CDR2 SNEGSKA (reference sequence). This CDR3 has 15 amino acids. The sequenced CDR3 bases are TGCAGTGCTAATGTAGCGGGGGTAGCCAAAAACATT. This codes for CSANVAGVAKNI. The entire CDR3 reads CSANVAGVAKNIQYF.

Comments on this clone: The read comes to an end 3 residues before the CDR3 does, leaving the germline J gene to fill in the end. The chain combines TRBV7-2 with TRBJ2-3; a possible D gene is TRBD2 (5 bases). In germline, CDR1 is SGHTA, CDR2 FQGNSA. The CDR3 is 14 residues long. V was shortened by 4 bases and J by 0 bases, with 8 bases between the two germline ends. Here the CDR3 reads CASSSGSSTDTQYF. The DNA read from the CDR3 is TGTGCCAGCAGCTCGGGGTCTAGCACAGATACG.

Details on this clone: From the germline J gene comes the end of the CDR3, since the read stops 3 residues before it. The chain combines TRBV7-9 with TRBJ1-2, with 11 nucleotides matching TRBD1. This CDR3 is 15 amino acids long. The ends lost 5 bases at V and 7 bases at J; junction bases unmatched: 9. Germline-derived CDR1 and CDR2 are SEHNR and FQNEAQ (reference sequence). CDR3 bases read: TGTGCCAGCAGCGCGGGACAGGGGGAACAAGGTGGC. Protein sequence: CASSAGQGEQGG. The complete CDR3 sequence is CASSAGQGEQGGYTF. Supplemented by reference TRBV7-9 and TRBJ1-2, the full variable domain reads DTGVSQNPRHKITKRGQNVTFRCDPISEHNRLYWYRQTLGQGPEFLTYFQNEAQLEKSRLLSDRFSAERPKGSFSTLEIQRTEQGDSAMYLCASSAGQGEQGGYTFGSGTRLTVV.

Points on this clone: Read sequence stops 3 residues before the CDR3 end, and the germline J gene provides the missing end. V is TRBV6-1 and J is TRBJ1-1, with D perhaps TRBD1 (6 bases). The CDR3 runs to 13 residues. Germline V gene data show CDR1 as MNHNS and CDR2 as SASEGT. This chain's CDR3 is CASSEVSTGSAFF. Partial CDR3 DNA: TGTGCCAGCAGTGAAGTTTCGACAGGATCT.

About this clone itself: The CDR3 end is not reached by the read, which stops 3 residues before it; the germline J gene fills it in. J is TRBJ1-2 and V is TRBV19; tentatively, D is TRBD1 (5 bases). Germline CDR1 reads LNHDA; CDR2 reads SQIVND (reference sequence). V was cut by 7 bases and J by 0 bases, with 12 bases left in between. This CDR3 region has 14 residues. CDR3 amino acids: CASNTGTSNYGYTF. The DNA read from the CDR3 is TGTGCCAGTAATACAGGAACTTCTAACTATGGC.

Concerning this clone itself: The read ends 3 residues shy of where the CDR3 ends; the end is completed using the germline J gene. The identical CDR3 is also encoded by other nucleotide sequences in the sample. V usage is TRBV4-1 and J usage is TRBJ2-2, with 9 positions matching TRBD1. CDR3 length equals 18 residues. Unmatched junction bases numbered 10, after V lost 0 bases and J lost 5 bases. In germline, CDR1 is MGHRA, CDR2 YSYEKL. The CDR3 region is CASSQEGRGQGRTGELFF. CDR3 bases read: TGCGCCAGCAGCCAAGAGGGTAGGGGACAGGGTAGGACCGGGGAG.

Turning to this clone: The sequence runs out 3 residues before the end of the CDR3; the remainder is reconstructed from the germline J gene. The chain uses TRBV20-1 and TRBJ2-1; 12 nucleotides agree with TRBD2. The CDR3 totals 16 residues. The V and J ends lost 2 bases and 7 bases, in that order; junction bases with no gene match: 9. Germline V gene lookup returns CDR1 DFQATT and CDR2 SNEGSKA (reference sequence). CDR3 DNA (partial): TGCAGTGCTAGACTTCCGACTAGCGGGAGAGGGAATGAG. Its translation: CSARLPTSGRGNE. The full CDR3 is CSARLPTSGRGNEQFF.

A word on this clone: The read comes to an end 3 residues before the CDR3 does, leaving the germline J gene to fill in the end. The chain links TRBV7-9 to TRBJ2-7; D is uncertain. This CDR3 has 12 amino acids. Trimming removed 2 bases at V and 1 base at J, with 3 bases between. Germline CDR1 SEHNR, CDR2 FQNEAQ (reference sequence). The CDR3 bases that were read are TGTGCCAGCAGCTTAATATCCTACGAG. The encoded protein is CASSLISYE. The whole CDR3 protein reads CASSLISYEQYF.

Judged by frequency, this clone is medium-sized (0.01 to 0.1%). The read terminates 3 residues before the CDR3 end, so the remaining end is supplied by the germline J gene. The rearrangement uses TRBV15 and TRBJ1-4, with D possibly TRBD1 on 5 matching bases. CDR3 size: 12 residues. The V and J ends lost 2 bases and 7 bases respectively, with 5 bases between them. Per germline, CDR1 LNHNV and CDR2 YYDKDF (reference sequence). This chain's CDR3 is CATSRQGEKLFF. The sequenced part of the CDR3 DNA is TGTGCCACCAGCAGACAGGGTGAAAAA.

To note about this clone: The CDR3 end falls 3 residues outside the read, so it is completed with the germline J gene. This chain connects TRBV19 to TRBJ1-2; 8 bases agree with TRBD1. Germline V gene data show CDR1 as LNHDA and CDR2 as SQIVND (reference sequence). The CDR3 runs 14 residues. The J segment lost 4 bases and the V segment lost 6 bases, leaving 7 bases of the junction unmatched. CDR3 region: CASSRDRGSYGYTF. The sequenced CDR3 bases are TGTGCCAGTAGCAGAGACAGGGGCAGCTATGGC.